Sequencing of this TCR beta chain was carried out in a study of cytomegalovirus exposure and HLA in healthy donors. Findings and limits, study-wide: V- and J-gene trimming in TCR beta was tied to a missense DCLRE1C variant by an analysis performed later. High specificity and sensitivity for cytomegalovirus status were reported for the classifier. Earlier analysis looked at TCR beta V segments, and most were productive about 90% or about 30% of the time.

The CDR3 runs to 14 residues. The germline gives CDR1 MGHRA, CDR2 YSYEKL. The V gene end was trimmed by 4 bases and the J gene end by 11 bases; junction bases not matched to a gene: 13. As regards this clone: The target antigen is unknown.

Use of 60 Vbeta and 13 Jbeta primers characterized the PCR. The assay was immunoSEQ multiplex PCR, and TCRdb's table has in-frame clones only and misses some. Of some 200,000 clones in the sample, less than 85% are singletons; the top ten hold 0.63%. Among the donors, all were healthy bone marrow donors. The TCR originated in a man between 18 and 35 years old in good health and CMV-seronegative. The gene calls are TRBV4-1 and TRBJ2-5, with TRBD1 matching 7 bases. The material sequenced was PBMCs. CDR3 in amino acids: CASSPRDRTTEQYF. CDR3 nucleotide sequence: TGCGCCAGCAGCCCACGGGACAGAACTACGGAGCAGTACTTC.